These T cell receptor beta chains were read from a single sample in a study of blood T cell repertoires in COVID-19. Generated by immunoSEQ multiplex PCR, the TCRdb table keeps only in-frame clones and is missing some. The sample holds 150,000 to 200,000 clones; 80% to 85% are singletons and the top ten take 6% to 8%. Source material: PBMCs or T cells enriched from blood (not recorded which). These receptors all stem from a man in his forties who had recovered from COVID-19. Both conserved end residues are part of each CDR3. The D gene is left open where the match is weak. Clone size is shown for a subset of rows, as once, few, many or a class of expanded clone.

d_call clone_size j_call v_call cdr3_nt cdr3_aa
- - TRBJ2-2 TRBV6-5 TGTGCCAGCAGACTGACCGGGGAGCTGTTTTTT CASRLTGELFF
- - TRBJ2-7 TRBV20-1 TGCAGTGCTAGTATCCGCCTGGGGGGCTACGAGCAGTACTTC CSASIRLGGYEQYF
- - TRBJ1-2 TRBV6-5 TGTGCCAGCAGGAGACAGTGGCGGGGCTACACCTTC CASRRQWRGYTF
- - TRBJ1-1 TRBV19 TGTGCCAGTAGTATCTCGCCGTACATGAACACTGAAGCTTTCTTT CASSISPYMNTEAFF
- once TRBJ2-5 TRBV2 TGTGCCAGCAGTGAATCCCGAGACCCGGGAGAGACCCAGTACTTC CASSESRDPGETQYF
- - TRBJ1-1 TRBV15 TGTGCCACCAGCAGAGATCGACTCAGGGGAACTGAAGCTTTCTTT CATSRDRLRGTEAFF
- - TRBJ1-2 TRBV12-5 TGTGCTAGTGGTGCAGGGGACCGGGTCTACACCTTC CASGAGDRVYTF
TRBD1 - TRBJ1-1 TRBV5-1 TGCGCCAGCAGCTCCCCGACAGGGAACTTGAACACTGAAGCTTTCTTT CASSSPTGNLNTEAFF
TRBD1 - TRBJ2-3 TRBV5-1 TGCGCCAGCAGCTGGGGACAGGGAGGCACAGATACGCAGTATTTT CASSWGQGGTDTQYF
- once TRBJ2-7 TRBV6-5 TGTGCCAGCAGCTCTACAGGGCCCTACGAGCAGTACTTC CASSSTGPYEQYF
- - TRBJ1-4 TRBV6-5 TGTGCCAGCAGTCCCGGTACAACTAATGAAAAACTGTTTTTT CASSPGTTNEKLFF